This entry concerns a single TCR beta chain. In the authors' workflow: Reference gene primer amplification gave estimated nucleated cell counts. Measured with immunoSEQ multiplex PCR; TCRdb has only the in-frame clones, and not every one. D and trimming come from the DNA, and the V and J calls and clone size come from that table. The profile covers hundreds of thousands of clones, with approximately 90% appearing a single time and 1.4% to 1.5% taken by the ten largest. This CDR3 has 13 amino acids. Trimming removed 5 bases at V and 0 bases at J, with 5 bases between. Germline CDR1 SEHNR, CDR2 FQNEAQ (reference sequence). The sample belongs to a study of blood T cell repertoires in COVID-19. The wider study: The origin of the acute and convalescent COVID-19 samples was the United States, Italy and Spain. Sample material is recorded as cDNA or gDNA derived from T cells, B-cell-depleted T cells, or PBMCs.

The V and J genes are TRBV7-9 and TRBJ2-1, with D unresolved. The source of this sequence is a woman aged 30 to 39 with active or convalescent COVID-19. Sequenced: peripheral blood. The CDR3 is CASSPSSYNEQFF. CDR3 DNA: TGTGCCAGCAGCCCCTCCTCCTACAATGAGCAGTTCTTC.